A selection of T cell receptor beta chains follows, all from one sample in a study of a mutant IDH1 vaccine in newly diagnosed glioma. Profiled with immunoSEQ multiplex PCR; TCRdb holds only in-frame clones, not every one. Among more than 45,000 clones listed, about 88% were seen once. These receptors have no known antigen. The sequencing used PBMCs, collected from a glioma patient whose treatment included an IDH1 peptide vaccine. The receptors here all came from a woman aged 40-49 years with glioma. Both conserved end residues are part of each CDR3. Fields, in order: J gene, V gene, clone size, D gene, CDR3 length, CDR3 protein, CDR3 DNA. D genes are given only for firm matches. Some rows have no size entry. The others give once, few or many, or a class for an expanded clone.

TRBJ2-7,TRBV4-1,NA,NA,16,CASSQVGQGSSYEQYF,TGCGCCAGCAGCCAAGTGGGGCAGGGGAGCTCCTACGAGCAGTACTTC
TRBJ1-1,TRBV27,NA,TRBD1,14,CASSPWTGSTEAFF,TGTGCCAGCAGTCCTTGGACAGGGAGCACTGAAGCTTTCTTT
TRBJ1-1,TRBV21-1,NA,NA,12,CASWVGGTEAFF,TGTGCCAGCTGGGTAGGGGGGACTGAAGCTTTCTTT
TRBJ1-2,TRBV6-5,NA,TRBD1,14,CASSDRDRIYGYTF,TGTGCCAGCAGTGACAGGGACAGAATCTATGGCTACACCTTC
TRBJ2-6,TRBV19,NA,NA,18,CASSIRSGLHSGANVLTF,TGTGCCAGTAGTATTCGGTCAGGGCTTCACTCTGGGGCCAACGTCCTGACTTTC
TRBJ2-7,TRBV6-5,NA,NA,15,CASSYQSLTPYEQYF,TGTGCCAGCAGTTACCAAAGTCTGACCCCCTACGAGCAGTACTTC
TRBJ2-3,TRBV5-1,NA,NA,14,CASSAGGPLNTQYF,TGCGCCAGCAGCGCCGGGGGTCCTCTTAATACGCAGTATTTT
TRBJ1-2,TRBV9,NA,NA,14,CASRRDVQGYGYTF,TGTGCCAGCAGAAGGGACGTCCAAGGCTATGGCTACACCTTC
TRBJ1-2,TRBV29-1,NA,NA,14,CSVSPGGGEDGYTF,TGCAGCGTCTCCCCCGGGGGGGGAGAGGATGGCTACACCTTC
TRBJ2-2,TRBV10-3,NA,NA,12,CANSLNTGELFF,TGTGCCAACTCACTCAACACCGGGGAGCTGTTTTTT
TRBJ1-2,TRBV6-5,NA,TRBD1,14,CASRKGDRGYGYTF,TGTGCCAGCAGGAAGGGGGACAGGGGCTATGGCTACACCTTC
TRBJ2-2,TRBV7-8,few,NA,15,CASSPQREYTGELFF,TGTGCCAGCAGCCCCCAACGGGAGTACACCGGGGAGCTGTTTTTT
TRBJ1-2,TRBV18,NA,NA,14,CASARRTENYGYTF,TGTGCCAGCGCGCGGCGGACGGAGAACTATGGCTACACCTTC
TRBJ2-5,TRBV4-2,NA,NA,15,CASSQERGWGETQYF,TGTGCCAGCAGCCAAGAAAGGGGGTGGGGGGAGACCCAGTACTTC
TRBJ1-2,TRBV19,NA,NA,13,CASRPRQGYGYTF,TGTGCCAGTAGGCCCCGGCAGGGCTATGGCTACACCTTC
TRBJ1-1,TRBV18,NA,NA,15,CASSPGTGLNTEAFF,TGTGCCAGCTCACCGGGAACAGGGTTGAACACTGAAGCTTTCTTT
TRBJ1-2,TRBV7-9,NA,NA,15,CASSSQQRGANGYTF,TGTGCCAGCAGCTCACAACAGAGAGGGGCAAATGGCTACACCTTC
TRBJ1-2,TRBV18,NA,TRBD1,16,CASSPLGPGQGASDTF,TGTGCCAGCTCACCACTAGGCCCGGGACAGGGGGCTTCGGACACCTTC
TRBJ2-1,TRBV29-1,NA,NA,10,CSVGDNEQFF,TGCAGCGTTGGGGACAATGAGCAGTTCTTC
TRBJ2-1,TRBV5-4,once,TRBD2,17,CASSPGTSGGLRDEQFF,TGTGCCAGCAGCCCAGGGACTAGCGGGGGGCTTCGCGATGAGCAGTTCTTC
TRBJ2-7,TRBV6-5,NA,TRBD1,14,CASSYDRGRDEQYF,TGTGCCAGCAGTTACGACAGGGGGAGGGACGAGCAGTACTTC
TRBJ1-1,TRBV6-5,NA,NA,15,CASSSDRREGTEAFF,TGTGCCAGCAGTTCCGACAGGAGGGAGGGCACTGAAGCTTTCTTT
TRBJ2-3,TRBV27,once,TRBD1,14,CASSSRQGPDTQYF,TGTGCCAGCAGTTCAAGACAGGGCCCAGATACGCAGTATTTT
TRBJ1-1,TRBV4-2,few,NA,15,CASSQGWGLNTEAFF,TGTGCCAGCAGCCAAGGATGGGGGTTAAACACTGAAGCTTTCTTT
TRBJ2-3,TRBV27,NA,NA,13,CASTPQGADTQYF,TGTGCCAGCACCCCCCAAGGCGCAGATACGCAGTATTTT
TRBJ2-1,TRBV5-1,NA,TRBD1,16,CASGDRGGGGYNEQFF,TGCGCCAGCGGGGACAGGGGAGGGGGCGGATACAATGAGCAGTTCTTC
TRBJ2-3,TRBV6-1,NA,NA,13,CASSEVLTDTQYF,TGTGCCAGCAGTGAAGTCCTCACAGATACGCAGTATTTT
TRBJ2-3,TRBV6-5,NA,TRBD2,14,CASRPSGITDTQYF,TGTGCCAGCAGACCTAGCGGTATTACGGATACGCAGTATTTT
TRBJ2-7,TRBV7-7,NA,TRBD1,15,CASSLGVGGPYEQYF,TGTGCTAGCAGCTTAGGGGTAGGGGGCCCCTACGAGCAGTACTTC
TRBJ2-1,TRBV2,once,TRBD2,15,CASISLAGGGNEQFF,TGTGCCAGCATTTCCCTAGCGGGAGGGGGAAATGAGCAGTTCTTC
TRBJ1-1,TRBV2,NA,TRBD1,14,CASIALTGGTEAFF,TGTGCCAGCATTGCCCTCACAGGGGGCACTGAAGCTTTCTTT
TRBJ2-5,TRBV30,NA,NA,12,CAWGPIQETQYF,TGTGCCTGGGGACCGATCCAAGAGACCCAGTACTTC
TRBJ2-5,TRBV14,NA,NA,15,CASSPLTGRFETQYF,TGTGCCAGCAGCCCGTTGACAGGGAGGTTCGAGACCCAGTACTTC
TRBJ2-3,TRBV5-1,NA,NA,14,CASSLDGRTDTQYF,TGCGCCAGCAGCTTGGACGGGAGAACAGATACGCAGTATTTT
TRBJ2-7,TRBV7-2,NA,NA,12,CASSSYSYEQYF,TGTGCCAGCAGCTCCTACTCCTACGAGCAGTACTTC
TRBJ1-2,TRBV7-2,NA,TRBD1,15,CASSLTGTEDYGYTF,TGTGCCAGCAGCCTTACCGGGACAGAGGACTATGGCTACACCTTC
TRBJ2-3,TRBV5-1,NA,TRBD1,16,CASSLGGQGGTDTQYF,TGCGCCAGCAGCTTGGGGGGACAGGGGGGCACAGATACGCAGTATTTT
TRBJ1-2,TRBV4-1,NA,NA,15,CASSQVNGINYGYTF,TGCGCCAGCAGCCAAGTAAACGGGATTAACTATGGCTACACCTTC
TRBJ2-7,TRBV15,NA,NA,15,CATSRVLGTTYEQYF,TGTGCCACCAGCAGAGTCCTCGGTACGACCTACGAGCAGTACTTC
TRBJ2-1,TRBV30,NA,TRBD2,21,CAWRALGSRTSGRAGYNEQFF,TGTGCCTGGAGGGCGTTAGGGAGCCGGACTAGCGGGAGGGCGGGGTACAATGAGCAGTTCTTC
TRBJ2-7,TRBV2,NA,NA,12,CASRGEPYEQYF,TGTGCCAGCAGAGGAGAGCCCTACGAGCAGTACTTC
TRBJ2-2,TRBV5-1,NA,TRBD2,16,CASSLVAGANTGELFF,TGCGCCAGCAGCTTGGTGGCGGGGGCGAACACCGGGGAGCTGTTTTTT